This TCR beta chain emerged from a study of T cell responses to AZD1222 COVID-19 vaccine. The repertoire was sequenced with immunoSEQ multiplex PCR; TCRdb's copy has only in-frame clones and lacks some. The sample lists 200,000 to 250,000 clones, 90% to 95% occurring once. The CDR3 is 15 residues long. The V segment lost 4 bases and the J segment 4 bases; nucleotides outside the gene matches: 6. CDR1 SGDLS and CDR2 YYNGEE come from the germline V gene. General observations from the study: The CD4 TCRs associated with vaccination extended across spike and predominated at 160-218 and 743-854. Close to half of all spike-specific TCRs reportedly target regions of the variants that are unmutated. A rise in Spike-specific TCR breadth and depth followed two AZD1222 doses. Only five to seven individuals given AZD1222 were seropositive at baseline.

Note on this clone: Its antigen is still unknown.

The source is an adult in good health. Sequences were derived from peripheral blood, sampled on day 0 of MenACWY control vaccination. This chain connects TRBV9 to TRBJ2-3, with 10 bases matching TRBD1. This CDR3 is CASSLRTGGADTQYF. The CDR3 bases are TGTGCCAGCAGCTTAAGGACAGGGGGTGCAGATACGCAGTATTTT.